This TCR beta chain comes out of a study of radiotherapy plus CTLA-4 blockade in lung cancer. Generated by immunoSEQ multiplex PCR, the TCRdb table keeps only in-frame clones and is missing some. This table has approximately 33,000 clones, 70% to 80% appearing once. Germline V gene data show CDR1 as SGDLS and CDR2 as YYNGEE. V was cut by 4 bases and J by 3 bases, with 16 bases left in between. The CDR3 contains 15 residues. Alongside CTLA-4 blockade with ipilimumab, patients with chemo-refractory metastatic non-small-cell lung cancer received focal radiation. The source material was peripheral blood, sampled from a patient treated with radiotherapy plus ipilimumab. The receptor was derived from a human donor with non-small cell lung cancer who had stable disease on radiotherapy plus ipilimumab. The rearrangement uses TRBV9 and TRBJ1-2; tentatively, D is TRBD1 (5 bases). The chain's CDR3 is CASSLQWGEDYGYTF. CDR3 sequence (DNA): TGTGCCAGCAGCCTTCAATGGGGGGAGGACTATGGCTACACCTTC.